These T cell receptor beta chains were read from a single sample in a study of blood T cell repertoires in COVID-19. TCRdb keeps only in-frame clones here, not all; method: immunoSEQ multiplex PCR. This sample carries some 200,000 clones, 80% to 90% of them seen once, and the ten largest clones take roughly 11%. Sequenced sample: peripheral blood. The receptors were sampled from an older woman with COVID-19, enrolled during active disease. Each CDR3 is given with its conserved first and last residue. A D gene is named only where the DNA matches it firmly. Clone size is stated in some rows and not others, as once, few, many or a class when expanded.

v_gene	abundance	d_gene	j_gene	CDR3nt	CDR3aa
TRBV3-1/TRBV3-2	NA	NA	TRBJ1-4	TGTGCCAGCAGCCAAGTTCGCAGTGAAAAACTGTTTTTT	CASSQVRSEKLFF
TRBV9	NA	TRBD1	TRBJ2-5	TGTGCCAGCAGCGAAATCGGACAGGGTCATCAAGAGACCCAGTACTTC	CASSEIGQGHQETQYF
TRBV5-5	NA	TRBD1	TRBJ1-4	TGTGCCAGCAGCAGGGACAGGGGGAGGGAAAAACTGTTTTTT	CASSRDRGREKLFF
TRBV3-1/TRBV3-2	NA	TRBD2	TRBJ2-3	TGTGCCAGCAGCTTAGCGGGAGCGGGCCCAGATACGCAGTATTTT	CASSLAGAGPDTQYF
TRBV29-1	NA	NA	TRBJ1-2	TGCAGCGTTGTTCGGGGAGGGCGCAACTATGGCTACACCTTC	CSVVRGGRNYGYTF
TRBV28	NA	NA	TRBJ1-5	TGTGCCAGCAGTTTGCCTCACCAGGGTTACCAGCCCCAGCATTTT	CASSLPHQGYQPQHF
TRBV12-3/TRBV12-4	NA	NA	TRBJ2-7	TGTGCCAGCAGTTTGATTTTGGGCCACGAGCAGTACTTC	CASSLILGHEQYF
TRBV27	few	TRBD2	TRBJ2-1	TGTGCCAGCAGTTTATCGATAAGCGGGAAAGAGCAGTTCTTC	CASSLSISGKEQFF
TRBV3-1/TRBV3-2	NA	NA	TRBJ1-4	TGTGCCAGCAGCCAAGAGGGGGCAGCCCCAACTAATGAAAAACTGTTTTTT	CASSQEGAAPTNEKLFF
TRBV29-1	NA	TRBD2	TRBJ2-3	TGCAGCGCTGATGGCGGGAGTACAGATACGCAGTATTTT	CSADGGSTDTQYF
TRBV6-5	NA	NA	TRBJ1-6	TGTGCCAGCACCCCCAGGGGTCCCGGTTCACCCCTCCACTTT	CASTPRGPGSPLHF
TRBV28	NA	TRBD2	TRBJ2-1	TGTGCCAGCAGACAAGGACTAGACGGGAATGAGCAGTTCTTC	CASRQGLDGNEQFF
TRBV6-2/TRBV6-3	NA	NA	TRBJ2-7	TGTGCCAGCAGTTACGGCCCTAACGGGATGGGGGAGCAGTACTTC	CASSYGPNGMGEQYF
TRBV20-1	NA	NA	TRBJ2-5	TGCAGTGCGTCAATAGAAGAGACCCAGTACTTC	CSASIEETQYF
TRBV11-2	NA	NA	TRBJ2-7	TGTGCCAGCAGCTTAGATTCCGCTAGCTCCTACGAGCAGTACTTC	CASSLDSASSYEQYF
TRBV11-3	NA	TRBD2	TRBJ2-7	TGTGCCAGCAGCCCCCAAGCGGGAGACAGCTCCTACGAGCAGTACTTC	CASSPQAGDSSYEQYF
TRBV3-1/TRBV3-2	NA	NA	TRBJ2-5	TGTGCCAGCAGCAGTGGACAGCACAGCGAGACCCAGTACTTC	CASSSGQHSETQYF
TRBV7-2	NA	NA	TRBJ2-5	TGTGCCAGCAGCTTAGCCGTGGGAGCGGGTCCGAAGACCCAGTACTTC	CASSLAVGAGPKTQYF
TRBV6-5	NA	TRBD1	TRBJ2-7	TGTGCCACCCTCCGGGACAGGGGTTCCTACGAGCAGTACTTC	CATLRDRGSYEQYF
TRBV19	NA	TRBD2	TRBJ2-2	TGTGCCAGTAGTATAAGGCTAGCGGGAGCAGGAGGCACCGGGGAGCTGTTTTTT	CASSIRLAGAGGTGELFF
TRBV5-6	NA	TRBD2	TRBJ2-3	TGTGCCAGCAGCCCCGGACTAGCGGGCGCAGATACGCAGTATTTT	CASSPGLAGADTQYF
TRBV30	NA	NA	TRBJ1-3	TGTGCCTGGAGTCAGGGGTTAACTGGAAACACCATATATTTT	CAWSQGLTGNTIYF
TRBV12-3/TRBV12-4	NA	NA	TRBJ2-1	TGTGCCAGCAGTTTTCGGGGGAATGAGCAGTTCTTC	CASSFRGNEQFF
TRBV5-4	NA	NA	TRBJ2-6	TGTGCCAGCAGCACACAGGGACCTGGGGCCAACGTCCTGACTTTC	CASSTQGPGANVLTF
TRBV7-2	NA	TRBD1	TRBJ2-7	TGTGCCAGCAGCTTACAGGGGGAGAGCTCCTACGAGCAGTACTTC	CASSLQGESSYEQYF
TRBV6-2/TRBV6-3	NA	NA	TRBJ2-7	TGTGCCAGCAGCCCACCGGAGATCAGGGTAATATTC	CASSPPEIRVIF
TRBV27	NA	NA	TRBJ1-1	TGTGCCAGCAGTTTATTTCGGGGAAGTGAAGCTTTCTTT	CASSLFRGSEAFF
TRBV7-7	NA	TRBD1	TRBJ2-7	TGTGCTAGCAGCGGAGGGCAGGGGGCCCACTACGAGCAGTACTTC	CASSGGQGAHYEQYF
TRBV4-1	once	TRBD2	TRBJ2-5	TGCGCCAGCAGCCAAGAGTTCGGGGGACTAGCGGGAGAGACCCAGTACTTC	CASSQEFGGLAGETQYF
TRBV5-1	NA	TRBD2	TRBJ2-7	TGCGCCAGCAGCTTGGTGCCTAGCGGGGAGTACGAGCAGTACTTC	CASSLVPSGEYEQYF
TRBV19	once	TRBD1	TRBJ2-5	TGTGCCAGTAGTATCGGGACAGGGATTGGAGAGACCCAGTACTTC	CASSIGTGIGETQYF
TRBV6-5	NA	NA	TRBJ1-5	TGTGCCAGCAGGAGGACGGCGGGTGGCAATCAGCCCCAGCATTTT	CASRRTAGGNQPQHF
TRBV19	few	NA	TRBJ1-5	TGTGCCAGTAGTATTGATTTCCAGGGAGGTCAGCCCCAGCATTTT	CASSIDFQGGQPQHF
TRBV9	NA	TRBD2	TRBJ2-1	TGTGCCAGCAGCGTAGAACGGGAGGGGGAGCAGTTCTTC	CASSVEREGEQFF
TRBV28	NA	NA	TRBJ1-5	TGTGCCACTTCAAGACAGGAAAGCAATCAGCCCCAGCATTTT	CATSRQESNQPQHF
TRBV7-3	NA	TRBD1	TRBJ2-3	TGTGCCAGCAGCCGACAGGGGGGAACAGATACGCAGTATTTT	CASSRQGGTDTQYF
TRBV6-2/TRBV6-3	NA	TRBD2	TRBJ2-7	TGTGCCAGCAGTCCCCCCCGAGCGGGGAACTACGAGCAGTACTTC	CASSPPRAGNYEQYF
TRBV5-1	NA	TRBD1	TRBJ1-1	TGCGCCAGCAGCTTGTACAGGGGGAACACTGAAGCTTTCTTT	CASSLYRGNTEAFF
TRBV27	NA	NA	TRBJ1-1	TGTGCCAGCAGTTTAGGAGGGCGCCTGCGGTCCGGTTGGGTAGCTTTCTTT	CASSLGGRLRSGWVAFF
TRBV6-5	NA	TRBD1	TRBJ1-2	TGTGCCAGCAGTTACGGGGGACAGGGCTTCTATGGCTACACCTTC	CASSYGGQGFYGYTF
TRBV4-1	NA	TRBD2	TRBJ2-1	TGCGCCAGCAGCTTAGAGACAGGGGGTGGACTAGCGGGAGTGGATGAGCAGTTCTTC	CASSLETGGGLAGVDEQFF
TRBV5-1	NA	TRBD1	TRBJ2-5	TGCGCCAGCAGCTGGGACAGGGGGCGAAAGACCCAGTACTTC	CASSWDRGRKTQYF
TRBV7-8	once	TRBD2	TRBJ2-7	TGTGCCAGCAGCTTAGGACTAGCGGGAGGTTGGGAGCAGTACTTC	CASSLGLAGGWEQYF
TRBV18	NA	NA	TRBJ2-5	TGTGCCAGCTCACCTATGGACAGCCTGCAGGTAGAGACCCAGTACTTC	CASSPMDSLQVETQYF
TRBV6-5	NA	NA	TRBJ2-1	TGTGCCAGCAGTTACCGGAACGCGGGGCCTCTGTTCTTC	CASSYRNAGPLFF
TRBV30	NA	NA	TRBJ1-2	TGTGCCGGGGCGGGGGGTAACTATGGCTACACCTTC	CAGAGGNYGYTF
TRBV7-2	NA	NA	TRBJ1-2	TGTGCCAGCAGCGCCCCGGGCCGGGGACTCCAAAACTATGGCTACACCTTC	CASSAPGRGLQNYGYTF
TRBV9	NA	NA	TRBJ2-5	TGTGCCAGCAGCGCCTCCCAGGAGACCCAGTACTTC	CASSASQETQYF
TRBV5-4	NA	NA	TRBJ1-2	TGTGCCAGCAGCCCCAGCGCGGGTGTCCTGTATGGCTACACCTTC	CASSPSAGVLYGYTF
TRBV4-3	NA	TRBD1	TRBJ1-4	TGCGCCAGCAGCCAAGGGCAGGGGGCTAATGAAAAACTGTTTTTT	CASSQGQGANEKLFF
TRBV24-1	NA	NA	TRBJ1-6	TGTGCCACCAGTGATCCGGCGGCAGGGCAGAATTCACCCCTCCACTTT	CATSDPAAGQNSPLHF